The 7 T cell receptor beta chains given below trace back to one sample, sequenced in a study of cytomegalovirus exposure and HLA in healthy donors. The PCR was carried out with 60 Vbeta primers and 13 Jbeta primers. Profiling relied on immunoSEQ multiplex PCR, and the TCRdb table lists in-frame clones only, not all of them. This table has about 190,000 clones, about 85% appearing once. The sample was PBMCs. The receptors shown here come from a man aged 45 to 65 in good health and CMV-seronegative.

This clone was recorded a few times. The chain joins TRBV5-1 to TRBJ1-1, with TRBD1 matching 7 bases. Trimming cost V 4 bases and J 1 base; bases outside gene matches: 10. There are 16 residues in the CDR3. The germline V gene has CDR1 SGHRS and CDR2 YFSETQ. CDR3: CASSLLEGDRNTEAFF. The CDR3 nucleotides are TGCGCCAGCAGCCTCTTAGAAGGGGACAGGAACACTGAAGCTTTCTTT.

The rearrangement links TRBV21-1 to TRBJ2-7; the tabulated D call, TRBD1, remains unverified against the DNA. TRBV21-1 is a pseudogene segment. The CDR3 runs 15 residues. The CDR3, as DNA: TGTGCCTGCAAGTCGGGGCAGGGGGTGGCATACGAGCAGTACTTC. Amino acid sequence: CACKSGQGVAYEQYF.

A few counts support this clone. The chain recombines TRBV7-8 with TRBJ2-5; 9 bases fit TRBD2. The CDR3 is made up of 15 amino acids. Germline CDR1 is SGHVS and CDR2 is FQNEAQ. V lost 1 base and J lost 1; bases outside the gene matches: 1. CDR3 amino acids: CASSLGLAVQETQYF. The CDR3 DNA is TGTGCCAGCAGCTTAGGACTAGCGGTCCAAGAGACCCAGTACTTC.

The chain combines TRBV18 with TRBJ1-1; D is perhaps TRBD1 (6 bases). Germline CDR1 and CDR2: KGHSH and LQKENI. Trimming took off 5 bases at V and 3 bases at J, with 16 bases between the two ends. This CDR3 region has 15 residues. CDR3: CASSSYRVADTEAFF. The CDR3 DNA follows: TGTGCCAGCTCAAGTTACAGGGTCGCGGACACTGAAGCTTTCTTT.

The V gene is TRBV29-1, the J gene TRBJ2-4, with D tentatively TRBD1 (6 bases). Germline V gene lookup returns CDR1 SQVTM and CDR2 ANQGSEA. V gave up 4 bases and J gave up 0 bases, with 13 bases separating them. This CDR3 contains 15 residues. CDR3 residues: CSVVRTVIAKNIQYF. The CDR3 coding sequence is TGCAGCGTTGTTCGGACAGTTATAGCCAAAAACATTCAGTACTTC.

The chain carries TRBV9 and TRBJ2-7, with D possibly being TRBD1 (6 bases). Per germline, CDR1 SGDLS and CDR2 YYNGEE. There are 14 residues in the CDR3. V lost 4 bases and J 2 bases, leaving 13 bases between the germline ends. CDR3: CASSPGDTPYEQYF. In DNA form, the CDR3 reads TGTGCCAGCAGCCCCGGGGACACTCCCTACGAGCAGTACTTC.

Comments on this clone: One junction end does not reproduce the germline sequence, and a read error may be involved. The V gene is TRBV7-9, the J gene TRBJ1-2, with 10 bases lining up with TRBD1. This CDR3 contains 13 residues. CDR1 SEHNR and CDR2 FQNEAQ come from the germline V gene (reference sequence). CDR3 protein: CSSSLDRGSGYTF. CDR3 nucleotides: TGTTCCAGCAGCTTGGACAGGGGGAGCGGCTACACCTTC. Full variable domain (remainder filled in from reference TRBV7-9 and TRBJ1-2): DTGVSQNPRHKITKRGQNVTFRCDPISEHNRLYWYRQTLGQGPEFLTYFQNEAQLEKSRLLSDRFSAERPKGSFSTLEIQRTEQGDSAMYLCSSSLDRGSGYTFGSGTRLTVV.